These 10 T cell receptor beta chains came from one sample sequenced in a study of cytomegalovirus exposure and HLA in healthy donors. Vbeta (60) and Jbeta (13) primers were used in the PCR. Produced via immunoSEQ multiplex PCR; TCRdb's table is partial and in-frame only. The profile shows about 98,000 clones, more than 70% of them singletons. Input material: PBMCs. The receptors come from a man in his late teens or twenties in good health and CMV-seropositive.

The chain carries TRBV6-6 and TRBJ1-5; no clear D. The CDR3 contains 14 residues. Looked up from germline, CDR1 is MNHNY and CDR2 is SVGAGI (reference sequence). Trimming removed 4 bases at V and 1 base at J, with 8 bases between. For the CDR3, the DNA is TGTGCCAGCAGTTCAAATCCCAGCAATCAGCCCCAGCATTTT. Amino acid sequence: CASSSNPSNQPQHF.

The chain joins TRBV5-1 to TRBJ1-5; 8 nucleotides line up with TRBD1. CDR3 size: 16 residues. Germline trimming cut 0 bases from V and 2 bases from J; bases unmatched to any gene: 4. CDR1 is SGHRS, CDR2 YFSETQ, per germline. Written as DNA, the CDR3 is TGCGCCAGCAGCTTGGTGGCAGGGGGCGGCAATCAGCCCCAGCATTTT. Its protein product is CASSLVAGGGNQPQHF.

The CDR3 sequence: CASSYTRQNTEAFF. The CDR3 nucleotides read TGTGCCAGCAGTTACACAAGACAGAACACTGAAGCTTTCTTT. V usage is TRBV6-5 and J usage is TRBJ1-1; D gene unclear. The length of the CDR3 is 14 residues. Germline V gene data show CDR1 as MNHEY and CDR2 as SVGAGI. Trimming left V 2 bases short and J 1 base short, with 8 bases between.

This chain joins TRBV10-2 and TRBJ1-1, with TRBD1 matching over 8 bases. The length of the CDR3 is 12 residues. V shed 5 bases and J 11 bases; nucleotides not matched to a gene: 7. Germline loops: CDR1 WSHSY, CDR2 SAAADI. The CDR3 sequence is CASSKDRGFAFF. CDR3 in DNA: TGCGCCAGCAGTAAAGACAGGGGTTTCGCTTTCTTT.

V is TRBV5-4 and J is TRBJ2-1; D is perhaps TRBD1 (6 bases). The CDR3 has 14 amino acids. Looked up from germline, CDR1 is SGHNT and CDR2 is YYREEE (reference sequence). Trimming cost V 3 bases and J 9 bases, with 16 bases left between them. CDR3 bases: TGTGCCAGCAGCTCGGACCAACAGGGACGTGAGCAGTTCTTC. It codes for CASSSDQQGREQFF.

J is TRBJ2-3 and V is TRBV29-1; 9 nucleotides match TRBD2. Per the germline V gene, CDR1 is SQVTM and CDR2 is ANQGSEA. Germline trimming cut 3 bases from V and 2 bases from J; bases unmatched to any gene: 9. CDR3 length: 16 amino acids. CDR3 residues: CSVESASGAPTDTQYF. Written as DNA, the CDR3 is TGCAGCGTTGAGTCGGCTAGCGGGGCCCCCACAGATACGCAGTATTTT.

CDR3 in amino acids: CASSESRGNEQFF. The CDR3 nucleotides read TGTGCCAGCAGTGAGTCCAGGGGTAATGAGCAGTTCTTC. V is TRBV6-1 and J is TRBJ2-1; D is possibly TRBD1 (6 bases). Trimming removed 3 bases at V and 7 bases at J, with 10 bases between. Germline CDR1 and CDR2: MNHNS and SASEGT. The CDR3 covers 13 residues.

The J gene is TRBJ2-1, the V gene TRBV6-1, with 7 positions matching TRBD1. V shed 0 bases and J 3 bases; nucleotides not matched to a gene: 5. Germline CDR1 MNHNS, CDR2 SASEGT. There are 16 residues in the CDR3. The DNA of the CDR3 is TGTGCCAGCAGTGAAGCAGGGACAGTGGGCTACAATGAGCAGTTCTTC. Protein product: CASSEAGTVGYNEQFF.

The V gene is TRBV11-2, the J gene TRBJ2-4; 7 bases align to TRBD2. There are 13 residues in the CDR3. The J segment lost 5 bases and the V segment lost 5 bases, leaving 3 bases of the junction unmatched. Germline-derived CDR1 and CDR2 are SGHAT and FQNNGV. This CDR3 is CASSLRGENIQYF. The CDR3 region has the DNA TGTGCCAGCAGCCTACGGGGGGAAAACATTCAGTACTTC.

The gene calls are TRBV11-2 and TRBJ2-1; 10 nucleotides agree with TRBD2. With V trimmed by 6 bases and J by 6 bases, 8 bases remained unmatched. Germline CDR1 and CDR2: SGHAT and FQNNGV. The CDR3 is made up of 15 amino acids. The CDR3 protein is CASSSIAGGPNEQFF. The CDR3 DNA reads as TGTGCCAGCAGTTCGATAGCGGGGGGCCCCAATGAGCAGTTCTTC.